The present T cell receptor beta chain was sequenced within a study of identical twins' blood T cells (dated by TCRdb to the early 2010s). Describing the broader study: Around 50 million Illumina reads were obtained across approximately 12 libraries, comprising six alpha-chain and six beta-chain libraries. To assess how genetics influences repertoire formation, the study used next-generation sequencing to compare the TCR alpha and beta chain repertoires of three pairs of monozygous twins.

General findings and caveats noted by the study authors: The number of shared CDR3 clonotypes between two donors was mainly determined by the product of their cloneset sizes, and twins did not clearly deviate from this trend. Independent studies were stated to be required to validate the proposed role of the TCRalpha J segment in MHC recognition during thymic selection. Among the most abundant TCRbeta clonotypes, each donor shared more CDR3 sequences with her twin than with unrelated donors. Twin pairs were reported to be markedly more alike in V gene usage than unrelated donors were, even when looking at non-selected out-of-frame TCRbeta clonotypes. Environmental influences could not be excluded as an explanation for twin similarity, since twins were reared together.

In its sample, this clonotype was seen many times. Its antigen target is currently unknown. There are no base qualities to consult, and no much larger clone falls within one base. Six healthy women forming three monozygous twin pairs were used as donors. All three twin pairs had been reared together, and it was thought likely that the same infectious agents and vaccines had been met by these twin pairs. TCR cDNA libraries were prepared from RNA that had been isolated from peripheral blood mononuclear cells. The cysteine opens and the phenylalanine closes a CDR3 of 13 amino acids. Of the read, only the CDR3 DNA is kept; its 39 bases are in frame from base 1. In the germline V gene (reference sequence), CDR1 corresponds to DFQATT and CDR2 to SNEGSKA. V is clipped by 1 base and J by 7 bases, and the sequence between their germline boundaries is 8 bases long. Receptors were amplified or captured by 5' RACE. The sample was run on an Illumina Genome Analyzer IIx. The RNA-based TCR cDNA libraries were made using a previously described protocol that was modified in several ways. Sample-specific barcodes were introduced on both ends of each TCR cDNA library during cDNA synthesis and amplification to prevent cross-contamination. The authors processed their data as follows. Between about 90,000 and nearly 500,000 clonotypes were identified per individual, and roughly 2 to 4 million CDR3-containing reads were obtained per library. Reads carrying improper barcode index combinations were removed, after which the MiTCR software was used to build a cloneset for each library. While assembling CDR3 clonotypes, MiTCR corrected PCR and sequencing errors and either filtered or rescued low-quality reads. Artificial out-of-frame clonotypes were removed by being mapped to in-frame sequences, with one indel in the CDR3 allowed. Similarity in V and J gene usage between donors was calculated as the Jensen-Shannon divergence divided by the mean entropy. TCRdb applied fastp at Q25 and MiXCR to the public reads, then kept only in-frame beta chains. Rows matching on CDR3 protein sequence are summarized as one entry with the most common DNA and genes. The V and J calls were determined by TCRdb, not by the authors. This sample comprises 300,000 to 450,000 distinct CDR3 sequences, approximately 30% of them detected only once. In total, the top ten clones hold about 6.1% of the sample.

Sample: PBMCs. This chain is built from TRBV20-1 and TRBJ1-6; the D segment cannot be called with confidence. This receptor was taken from a woman aged 18-55 years in good health. The DNA reads as follows: TGCAGTGCTAGAGGCTCCAGGAATTCACCCCTCCACTTT. Translated, it reads CSARGSRNSPLHF.